What follows are 20 T cell receptor beta chains derived from one specimen sequenced in a study of blood T cell repertoires in COVID-19. Assay: immunoSEQ multiplex PCR; the TCRdb copy retains only in-frame clones and omits some. The sample has about 150,000 clones; roughly four fifths are singletons. Source material: PBMCs or T cells enriched from blood (not recorded which). The receptors stem from a man aged 45-60 years who had recovered from COVID-19.

V gene TRBV28 combines with J gene TRBJ1-5; no clear D gene. CDR3 size: 12 residues. Between the trimmed V and J ends, which lost 5 bases and 8 bases, there was a span of 10 bases. The germline CDR1 and CDR2 sequences are MDHEN and SYDVKM. The CDR3 nucleotides are TGTGCCAGCAGTCGGACGAGGGAGCCCCAGCATTTT. This encodes CASSRTREPQHF.

This clone was recorded a few times. The J gene is TRBJ1-5, the V gene TRBV18, with D possibly matching TRBD1 (5 bases). The CDR3 is 18 amino acids. V lost 0 bases to trimming and J lost 2 bases, with 17 bases between them. The germline V gene has CDR1 KGHSH and CDR2 LQKENI. CDR3 sequence (DNA): TGTGCCAGCTCACCACCGATTAGCGGGGCGAGGGGCAATCAGCCCCAGCATTTT. Its translation is CASSPPISGARGNQPQHF. Using reference TRBV18 and TRBJ1-5 for the parts outside the CDR3, the full variable domain is NAGVMQNPRHLVRRRGQEARLRCSPMKGHSHVYWYRQLPEEGLKFMVYLQKENIIDESGMPKERFSAEFPKEGPSILRIQQVVRGDSAAYFCASSPPISGARGNQPQHFGDGTRLSIL.

This chain uses TRBV4-2 with TRBJ2-3; TRBD2 agrees at 13 bases. The J segment lost 8 bases and the V segment lost 0 bases, leaving 8 bases of the junction unmatched. This CDR3 region has 17 residues. The germline CDR1 and CDR2 sequences are LGHNA and YNFKEQ. Here the CDR3 reads CASSQDPTSGGVGTQYF. CDR3 bases: TGTGCCAGCAGCCAAGATCCTACTAGCGGGGGGGTAGGTACGCAGTATTTT.

This clone was counted between two and nine times. The chain recombines TRBV14 with TRBJ1-1; TRBD1 might be the D (6 bases). V lost 6 bases and J lost 0, with 8 bases in between. The CDR3 consists of 13 residues. Per germline, CDR1 SGHDN and CDR2 FVKESK. The CDR3 loop reads CASRGQLNTEAFF. The CDR3 region has the DNA TGTGCCAGCAGGGGACAACTGAACACTGAAGCTTTCTTT. Filled out from reference TRBV14 and TRBJ1-1, the complete variable domain reads EAGVTQFPSHSVIEKGQTVTLRCDPISGHDNLYWYRRVMGKEIKFLLHFVKESKQDESGMPNNRFLAERTGGTYSTLKVQPAELEDSGVYFCASRGQLNTEAFFGQGTRLTVV.

The V call is TRBV9, the J call TRBJ1-1; 10 bases align to TRBD1. Germline trimming cut 2 bases from V and 4 bases from J; bases unmatched to any gene: 17. The length of the CDR3 is 19 residues. Per germline, CDR1 SGDLS and CDR2 YYNGEE. CDR3 nucleotide sequence: TGTGCCAGCAGCGTGGCGCCCTTAGGGAGGACAGGGGGTAGCACTGAAGCTTTCTTT. Translation gives CASSVAPLGRTGGSTEAFF.

The J gene is TRBJ2-1, the V gene TRBV3-1 (or the pseudogene TRBV3-2); 13 bases agree with TRBD2. J gave up 9 bases and V 0 bases, and 8 bases lay outside the gene matches. CDR3 length: 17 amino acids. Germline lookup yields CDR1 LGHDT and CDR2 YNNKEL (reference sequence). This CDR3 reads CASSQDRTSGGAPEQFF. The DNA of the CDR3 is TGTGCCAGCAGCCAAGATAGAACTAGCGGGGGGGCTCCTGAGCAGTTCTTC.

J is TRBJ1-2 and V is TRBV6-5; 10 positions match TRBD1. This CDR3 has 15 amino acids. The germline V gene has CDR1 MNHEY and CDR2 SVGAGI. V shed 0 bases, J shed 5 bases, and the junction held 3 bases outside the gene matches. The CDR3 nucleotides are TGTGCCAGCAGTTACTCCGGACAGGGGGAGTATGGCTACACCTTC. Its translation is CASSYSGQGEYGYTF.

This clone was seen only once. The V gene is TRBV6-2 or TRBV6-3, the J gene TRBJ2-1; 7 bases are a match to TRBD1. Trimming at V came to 6 bases and at J to 0 bases, leaving 5 bases not matched to a gene. Germline assignment: CDR1 MNHEY and CDR2 SVGEGT. This CDR3 comprises 15 residues. CDR3 bases: TGTGCCAGCAGCCTACAGGGGCCCTCCTACAATGAGCAGTTCTTC. Translating it yields CASSLQGPSYNEQFF.

This chain connects TRBV7-9 to TRBJ2-7, with a tentative D call TRBD1 (6 bases). Deletions cut 4 bases from V and 6 bases from J, with 10 bases between. The CDR3 sequence is 12 residues long. CDR1 is SEHNR and CDR2 is FQNEAQ in the germline V gene (reference sequence). The CDR3 DNA reads TGTGCCAGCAGCTCAGGGGTGGGCGAGCAGTACTTC. Protein product: CASSSGVGEQYF. Variable domain in full (rest from reference TRBV7-9 and TRBJ2-7): DTGVSQNPRHKITKRGQNVTFRCDPISEHNRLYWYRQTLGQGPEFLTYFQNEAQLEKSRLLSDRFSAERPKGSFSTLEIQRTEQGDSAMYLCASSSGVGEQYFGPGTRLTVT.

The rearrangement joins TRBV27 to TRBJ2-3; 13 bases line up with TRBD2. Looked up from germline, CDR1 is MNHEY and CDR2 is SMNVEV (reference sequence). The J segment lost 7 bases and the V segment lost 5 bases, leaving 9 bases of the junction unmatched. The CDR3 has 16 residues. CDR3 residues: CASSPPGLAGYYTQYF. In nucleotides, the CDR3 is TGTGCCAGCAGTCCGCCGGGACTAGCGGGGTACTATACGCAGTATTTT.

V and J are TRBV5-1 and TRBJ1-6, with TRBD1 matching over 8 bases. The germline V gene encodes CDR1 SGHRS and CDR2 YFSETQ. The CDR3 contains 16 residues. Trimming cost V 4 bases and J 5 bases; bases outside gene matches: 8. CDR3 in DNA: TGCGCCAGCAGCGCCCTGGGGACAGGAAATAATTCACCCCTCCACTTT. Residues: CASSALGTGNNSPLHF.

V is TRBV23-1 and J is TRBJ2-7; D not resolved. TRBV23-1 is assigned to the ORF class and has an uncertain function. This CDR3 is 16 amino acids long. V gave up 7 bases and J gave up 2 bases, with 21 bases separating them. The CDR3 spells CASIPPVNRYAYEQYF. The DNA for the CDR3 is TGCGCCAGCATCCCGCCGGTGAACCGTTATGCCTACGAGCAGTACTTC.

V is TRBV7-2 and J is TRBJ1-1; TRBD1 matches at 8 bases. The junction had 7 bases not matched to a gene; V was cut back by 5 bases and J by 5 bases. Germline CDR1 SGHTA, CDR2 FQGNSA. This CDR3 contains 14 residues. CDR3 in amino acids: CASSLPRQGTEAFF. The CDR3 DNA reads TGTGCCAGCAGCCTCCCCAGACAGGGGACTGAAGCTTTCTTT.

This clone has a handful of counts. The junction departs from germline at one end; a sequencing error may be responsible. The chain uses TRBV19 and TRBJ1-4, with TRBD1 matching over 9 bases. CDR3 length equals 11 residues. CDR1 and CDR2 from the germline V gene are LNHDA and SQIVND (reference sequence). CDR3 sequence: CASSTRTGAIF. DNA for the CDR3: TGTGCCAGTAGTACGCGGACAGGGGCGATTTTT.

The chain is built from TRBV18 and TRBJ2-4; 9 nucleotides match TRBD1. After removal of 8 bases from V and 2 bases from J, the junction contained 16 bases not matched to a gene. Germline CDR1 and CDR2: KGHSH and LQKENI. This CDR3 has 18 amino acids. In DNA form, the CDR3 reads TGTGCCAGCCACGGGGGACAGGGCCGGCCCGGATCCAAAAACATTCAGTACTTC. Translation: CASHGGQGRPGSKNIQYF.

This chain joins TRBV19 and TRBJ1-2, with a weak D call TRBD1 (5 bases). Germline values: CDR1 LNHDA, CDR2 SQIVND (reference sequence). The CDR3 runs 13 residues. V lost 3 bases to trimming and J lost 4 bases, with 9 bases between them. DNA of the CDR3: TGTGCCAGTAGTATGGGCAGGGTCTATGGCTACACCTTC. It specifies CASSMGRVYGYTF.

This chain uses TRBV9 with TRBJ1-4, with D possibly being TRBD1 (5 bases). CDR1 and CDR2 from the germline V gene are SGDLS and YYNGEE. The CDR3 is 14 residues long. V gave up 7 bases and J gave up 6 bases, with 16 bases separating them. DNA of the CDR3: TGTGCCAGCTCCCCCGGTGGGGCGGATGAAAAACTGTTTTTT. This encodes CASSPGGADEKLFF. Looking up the rest from reference TRBV9 and TRBJ1-4 gives the full variable domain: DSGVTQTPKHLITATGQRVTLRCSPRSGDLSVYWYQQSLDQGLQFLIQYYNGEERAKGNILERFSAQQFPDLHSELNLSSLELGDSALYFCASSPGGADEKLFFGSGTQLSVL.

This chain joins TRBV27 and TRBJ1-3; a possible D gene is TRBD1 (6 bases). CDR1 MNHEY and CDR2 SMNVEV come from the germline V gene (reference sequence). This CDR3 is built from 14 residues. V was cut by 8 bases and J by 0 bases, with 11 bases left in between. The CDR3 loop reads CASRGALSGNTIYF. CDR3 coding DNA: TGTGCCAGCCGGGGGGCCCTCTCTGGAAACACCATATATTTT.

This rearrangement joins TRBV19 to TRBJ2-7, with 7 bases fitting TRBD1. V was clipped by 2 bases and J by 2 bases; unmatched bases: 3. The CDR3 has 14 residues. The germline gives CDR1 LNHDA, CDR2 SQIVND (reference sequence). The CDR3 here is CASSIRGLTYEQYF. CDR3 bases: TGTGCCAGTAGTATAAGGGGGCTAACCTACGAGCAGTACTTC.

This clone was seen just once. The rearrangement joins TRBV14 to TRBJ2-4; possibly TRBD2 for D (5 bases). CDR1 SGHDN and CDR2 FVKESK come from the germline V gene. Between the trimmed V and J ends, which lost 1 base and 0 bases, there was a span of 10 bases. The CDR3 is 16 amino acids. CDR3: CASSQVFGVAKNIQYF. Here the CDR3 DNA reads TGTGCCAGCAGCCAAGTATTCGGGGTAGCCAAAAACATTCAGTACTTC. Filled out from reference TRBV14 and TRBJ2-4, the complete variable domain reads EAGVTQFPSHSVIEKGQTVTLRCDPISGHDNLYWYRRVMGKEIKFLLHFVKESKQDESGMPNNRFLAERTGGTYSTLKVQPAELEDSGVYFCASSQVFGVAKNIQYFGAGTRLSVL.